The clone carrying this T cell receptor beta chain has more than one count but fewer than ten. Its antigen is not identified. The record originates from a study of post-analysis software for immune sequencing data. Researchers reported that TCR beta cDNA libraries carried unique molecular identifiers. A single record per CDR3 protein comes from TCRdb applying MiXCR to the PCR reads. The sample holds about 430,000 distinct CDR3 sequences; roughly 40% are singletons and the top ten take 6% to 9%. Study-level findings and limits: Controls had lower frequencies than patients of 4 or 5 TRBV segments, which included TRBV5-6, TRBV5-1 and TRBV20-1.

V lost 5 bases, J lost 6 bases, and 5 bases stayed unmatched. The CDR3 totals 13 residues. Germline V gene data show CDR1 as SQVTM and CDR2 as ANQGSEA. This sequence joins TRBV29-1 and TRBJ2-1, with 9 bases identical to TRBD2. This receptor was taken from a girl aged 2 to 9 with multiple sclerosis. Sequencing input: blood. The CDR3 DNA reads TGCAGCGTTAGGGGACTAGCTATCAATGAGCAGTTCTTC. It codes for CSVRGLAINEQFF.